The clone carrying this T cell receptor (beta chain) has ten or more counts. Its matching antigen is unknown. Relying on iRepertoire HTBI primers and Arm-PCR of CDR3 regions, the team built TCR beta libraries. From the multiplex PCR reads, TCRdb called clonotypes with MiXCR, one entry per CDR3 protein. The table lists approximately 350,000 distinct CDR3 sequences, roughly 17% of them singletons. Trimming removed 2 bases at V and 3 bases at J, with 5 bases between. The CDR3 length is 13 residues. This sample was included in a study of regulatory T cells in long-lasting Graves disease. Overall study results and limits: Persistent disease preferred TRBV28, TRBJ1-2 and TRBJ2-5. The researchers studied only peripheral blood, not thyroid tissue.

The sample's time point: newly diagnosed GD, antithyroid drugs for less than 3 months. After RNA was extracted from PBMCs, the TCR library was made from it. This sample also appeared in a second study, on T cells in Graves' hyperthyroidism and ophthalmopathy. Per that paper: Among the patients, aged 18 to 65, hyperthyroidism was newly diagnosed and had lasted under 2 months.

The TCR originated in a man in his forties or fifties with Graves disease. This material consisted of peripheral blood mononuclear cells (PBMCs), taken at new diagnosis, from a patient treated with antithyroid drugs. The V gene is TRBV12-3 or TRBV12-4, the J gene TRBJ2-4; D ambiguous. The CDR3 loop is CASSLNNKNIQYF. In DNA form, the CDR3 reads TGTGCCAGCAGTTTAAACAACAAAAACATTCAGTACTTC.